This T cell receptor (beta chain) is drawn from a study of blood T cell repertoires in COVID-19. For the study at large: Spain, Italy and the United States supplied samples that represented acute and convalescent COVID-19. Sources were T cells, B-cell-depleted T cells, or PBMCs; the material itself was cDNA or gDNA.

In the authors' methods: Counts of nucleated cells, estimated from reference gene primer amplification, were obtained. Profiling relied on immunoSEQ multiplex PCR, and the TCRdb table lists in-frame clones only, not all of them. V and J calls and clone size are as listed in that table; D and trimming were resolved from the DNA. In the table there are roughly 200,000 clones, about nine tenths of which are singletons. CDR1 is MDHEN and CDR2 is SYDVKM in the germline V gene. The CDR3 length is 15 residues. Trimming at V came to 6 bases and at J to 2 bases, leaving 8 bases not matched to a gene. This sequence joins TRBV28 and TRBJ1-1; the match to TRBD1 covers 8 bases. The TCR originated in an older man with acute or convalescent COVID-19. Sequencing used peripheral blood. The CDR3 sequence is CASRPRGTGNTEAFF. Here the CDR3 DNA reads TGTGCCAGCAGACCCCGGGGGACAGGAAACACTGAAGCTTTCTTT.